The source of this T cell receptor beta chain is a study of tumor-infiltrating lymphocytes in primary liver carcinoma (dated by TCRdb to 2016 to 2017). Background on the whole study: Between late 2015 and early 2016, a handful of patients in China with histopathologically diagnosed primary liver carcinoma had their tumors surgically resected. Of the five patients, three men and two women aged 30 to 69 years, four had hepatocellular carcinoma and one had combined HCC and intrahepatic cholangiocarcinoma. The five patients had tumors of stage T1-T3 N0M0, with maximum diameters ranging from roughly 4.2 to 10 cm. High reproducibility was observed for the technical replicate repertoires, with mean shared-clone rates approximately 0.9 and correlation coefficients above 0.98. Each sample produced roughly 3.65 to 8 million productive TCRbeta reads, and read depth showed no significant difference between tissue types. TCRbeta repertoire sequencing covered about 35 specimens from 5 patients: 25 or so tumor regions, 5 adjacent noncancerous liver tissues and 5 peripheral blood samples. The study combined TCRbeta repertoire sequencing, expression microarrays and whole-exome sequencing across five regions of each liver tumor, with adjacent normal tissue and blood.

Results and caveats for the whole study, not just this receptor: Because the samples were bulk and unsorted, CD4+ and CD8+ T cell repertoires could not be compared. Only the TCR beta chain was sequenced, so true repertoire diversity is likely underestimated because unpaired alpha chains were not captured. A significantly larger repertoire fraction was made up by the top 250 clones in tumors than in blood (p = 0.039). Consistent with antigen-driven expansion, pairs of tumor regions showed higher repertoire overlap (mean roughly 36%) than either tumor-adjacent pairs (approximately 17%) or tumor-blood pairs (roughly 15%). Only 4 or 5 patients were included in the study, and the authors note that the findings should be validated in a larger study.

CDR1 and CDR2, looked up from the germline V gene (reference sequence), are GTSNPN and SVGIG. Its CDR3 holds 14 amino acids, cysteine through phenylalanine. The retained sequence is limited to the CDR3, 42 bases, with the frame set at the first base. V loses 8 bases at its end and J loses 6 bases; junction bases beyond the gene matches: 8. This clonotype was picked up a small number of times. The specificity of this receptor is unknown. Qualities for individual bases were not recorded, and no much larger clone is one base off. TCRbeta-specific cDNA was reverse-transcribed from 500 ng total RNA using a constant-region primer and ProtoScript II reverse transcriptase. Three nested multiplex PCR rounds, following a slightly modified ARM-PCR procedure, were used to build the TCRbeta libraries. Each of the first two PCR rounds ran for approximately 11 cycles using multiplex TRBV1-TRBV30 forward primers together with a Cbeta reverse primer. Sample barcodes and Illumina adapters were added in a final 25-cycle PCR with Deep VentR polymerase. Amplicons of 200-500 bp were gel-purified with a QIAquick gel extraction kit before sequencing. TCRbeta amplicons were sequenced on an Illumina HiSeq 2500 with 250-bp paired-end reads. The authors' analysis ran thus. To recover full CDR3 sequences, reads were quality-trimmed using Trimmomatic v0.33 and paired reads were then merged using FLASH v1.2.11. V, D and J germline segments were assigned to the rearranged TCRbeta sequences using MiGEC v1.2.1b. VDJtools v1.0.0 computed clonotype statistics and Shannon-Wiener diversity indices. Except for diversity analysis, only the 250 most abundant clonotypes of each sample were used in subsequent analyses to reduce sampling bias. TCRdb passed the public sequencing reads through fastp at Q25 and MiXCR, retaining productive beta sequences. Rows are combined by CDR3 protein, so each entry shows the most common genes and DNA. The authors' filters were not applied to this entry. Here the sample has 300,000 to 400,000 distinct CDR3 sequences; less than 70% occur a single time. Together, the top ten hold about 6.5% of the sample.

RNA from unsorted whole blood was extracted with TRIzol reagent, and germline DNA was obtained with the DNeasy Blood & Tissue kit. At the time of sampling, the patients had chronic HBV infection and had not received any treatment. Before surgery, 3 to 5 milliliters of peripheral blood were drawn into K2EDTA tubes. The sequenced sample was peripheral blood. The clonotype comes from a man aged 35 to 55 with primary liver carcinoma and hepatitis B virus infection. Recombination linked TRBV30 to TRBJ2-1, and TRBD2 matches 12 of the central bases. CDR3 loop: CAGSSGRAINEQFF. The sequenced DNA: TGTGCCGGATCTAGCGGGAGGGCGATCAATGAGCAGTTCTTC.